This T cell receptor (beta chain) is from a study of identical twins. The study's findings and limits: Out-of-frame alpha sequences shared by twins showed excess low generation probability. Insertion counts were lower in abundant cord blood beta clonotypes, a trend that memory repertoires did not show.

V was pared by 5 bases and J by 4 bases, with 8 bases of the junction left unmatched. Germline V lookup: CDR1 DFQATT, CDR2 SNEGSKA (reference sequence). The CDR3 consists of 14 residues. TCRdb passed the 5' RACE reads through MiXCR, listing each CDR3 protein once. Counted here are roughly 470,000 distinct CDR3 sequences, roughly 13% occurring once; the ten biggest clones make up 0.8% to 1%. This clonotype showed up just a few times. Its specificity is not known. This same sample was also taken into another study, of yellow fever vaccine responses in identical twins. That investigation notes: A vaccine T cell response that seemed partly convergent and partly personalized was reported in twins.

The TCR sequence derives from a young woman in good health. Sequenced sample: CD4+ T cells sorted from blood. The chain is built from TRBV20-1 and TRBJ2-7; 10 bases align to TRBD1. The CDR3 DNA is TGCAGTGCTCTTGCGGACAGGGGGATGTACGAGCAGTACTTC. This sequence encodes CSALADRGMYEQYF.